This TCR beta chain was recovered during a study of T-cell memory formation after mild COVID-19. At the level of the study: TCR clusters were mostly confined to one donor each.

This clonotype occurred many times. Its antigen is unidentified. Whole-study findings and limits: Day 37-peaking second-wave clones had unconfirmed SARS-CoV-2 specificity. CD4/CD8 balance characterized clones contracting day 15 to 85, and CD4+ skew characterized later expanders.

5'RACE with constant-segment primers built TCRalpha and TCRbeta cDNA libraries with UMIs. TCRdb re-analysed the 5' RACE reads in MiXCR, keeping a single row per CDR3 protein. The sample gives some 130,000 distinct CDR3 sequences, about a sixth of which show up once; about 5% is in the top ten. Sequenced sample: PBMCs or a T cell subset sorted from them (not recorded which). This clonotype was sampled from a man aged 18 to 29 who had mild COVID-19 (a few samples of this study predate the infection). Cell type and time point are not known.

The CDR3 bases are TGTGCCAGCAGCTTGCGGGGGGGCGGCACAGATACGCAGTATTTT. Its protein is CASSLRGGGTDTQYF. The V gene is TRBV4-2, the J gene TRBJ2-3; 9 bases line up with TRBD2. V trimming: 5 bases; J trimming: 1 base; junction bases outside the gene matches: 4. Germline CDR1 LGHNA, CDR2 YNFKEQ. The length of the CDR3 is 15 residues.